What follows are 15 T cell receptor beta chains derived from one specimen sequenced in a study of cytomegalovirus exposure and HLA in healthy donors. The PCR made use of 60 Vbeta and 13 Jbeta primers. Measured with immunoSEQ multiplex PCR; TCRdb has only the in-frame clones, and not every one. Among roughly 150,000 clones listed, 60% to 80% were seen once. Material: PBMCs. Receptors originate from a woman between 40 and 55 years old in good health and CMV-seronegative.

This sequence joins TRBV19 and TRBJ2-7; D is possibly TRBD1 (6 bases). This CDR3 has 14 amino acids. Per the germline V gene, CDR1 is LNHDA and CDR2 is SQIVND (reference sequence). The V gene lost 4 bases and the J gene lost 4 bases, with 14 bases spanning the gap. This chain's CDR3 is CASSTQGGTYEQYF. CDR3 DNA: TGTGCCAGTAGTACCCAAGGGGGAACGTACGAGCAGTACTTC.

J is TRBJ2-2 and V is TRBV29-1, with D maybe TRBD1 (5 bases). V was clipped by 7 bases and J by 1 base, with 7 bases between them. This CDR3 region has 12 residues. Germline assignment: CDR1 SQVTM and CDR2 ANQGSEA. The CDR3 protein is CSAGQNTGELFF. DNA of the CDR3: TGCAGCGCCGGACAGAACACCGGGGAGCTGTTTTTT.

The genes are TRBV14 and TRBJ2-1; D might be TRBD2 (6 bases). V dropped 1 base and J dropped 0 bases, with 7 bases sitting between them. Germline V gives CDR1 SGHDN, CDR2 FVKESK. There are 15 residues in the CDR3. CDR3 residues: CASSQGGGSYNEQFF. In nucleotides, the CDR3 is TGTGCCAGCAGCCAAGGGGGAGGCTCCTACAATGAGCAGTTCTTC.

The chain links TRBV9 to TRBJ2-7; 7 bases fit TRBD1. Trimming removed 4 bases from V and 2 bases from J; junction bases left unmatched: 6. The CDR3 runs 14 residues. Germline loops: CDR1 SGDLS, CDR2 YYNGEE. CDR3 region: CASSTQTGPYEQYF. For the CDR3, the DNA is TGTGCCAGCAGCACACAGACAGGGCCCTACGAGCAGTACTTC. Complete variable domain (other parts from reference TRBV9 and TRBJ2-7): DSGVTQTPKHLITATGQRVTLRCSPRSGDLSVYWYQQSLDQGLQFLIQYYNGEERAKGNILERFSAQQFPDLHSELNLSSLELGDSALYFCASSTQTGPYEQYFGPGTRLTVT.

CDR3 coding DNA: TGTGCCAGCAGCCAACTAGCACTTAGCACAGATACGCAGTATTTT. It codes for CASSQLALSTDTQYF. V is TRBV9 and J is TRBJ2-3; a possible D gene is TRBD2 (6 bases). The CDR3 length is 15 residues. The V gene's germline CDR1 is SGDLS and CDR2 YYNGEE. Trimming pared 4 bases from V and 0 bases from J, leaving 12 bases between.

The rearrangement joins TRBV6-1 to TRBJ1-3; D might be TRBD1 (5 bases). This CDR3 is 13 amino acids long. Germline loops: CDR1 MNHNS, CDR2 SASEGT. Trimming stripped 10 bases from V and 1 base from J, with 11 bases between. The CDR3 coding sequence is TGTGCCATCAGACAGATATCTGGAAACACCATATATTTT. Amino acids: CAIRQISGNTIYF.

The chain links TRBV28 to TRBJ2-2, with TRBD1 matching over 9 bases. Germline CDR1 reads MDHEN; CDR2 reads SYDVKM. The CDR3 loop spans 15 amino acids. The junction had 2 bases not matched to a gene; V was cut back by 3 bases and J by 3 bases. The DNA of the CDR3 is TGTGCCAGCAGTTTTGGGGACAGGGACACCGGGGAGCTGTTTTTT. Translation: CASSFGDRDTGELFF.

The V call is TRBV9, the J call TRBJ2-2, with 7 bases fitting TRBD1. The CDR3 length is 18 residues. The ends lost 0 bases at V and 7 bases at J; junction bases unmatched: 15. The germline gives CDR1 SGDLS, CDR2 YYNGEE. CDR3 nucleotides: TGTGCCAGCAGCGTAGCCCCGACAGGGAAGTTTCCAAACGGGGAGCTGTTTTTT. Translating gives CASSVAPTGKFPNGELFF.

The V gene is TRBV28, the J gene TRBJ2-7, with 7 bases matching TRBD1. The CDR3 consists of 17 residues. J gave up 3 bases and V 4 bases, and 15 bases lay outside the gene matches. Germline CDR1 is MDHEN and CDR2 is SYDVKM. In DNA form, the CDR3 reads TGTGCCAGCAGTTCACTACCCGGACAGGTCGGAGACTACGAGCAGTACTTC. It codes for CASSSLPGQVGDYEQYF.

The V gene is TRBV4-1, the J gene TRBJ2-1; TRBD1 is a possible D gene (5 bases). CDR3 length: 17 amino acids. V dropped 1 base and J dropped 5 bases, with 18 bases sitting between them. The germline V gene encodes CDR1 MGHRA and CDR2 YSYEKL. CDR3 in amino acids: CASSQARFAGSDNEQFF. CDR3 coding DNA: TGCGCCAGCAGCCAAGCGAGGTTTGCAGGGTCGGACAATGAGCAGTTCTTC.

This clone was detected only a few times. The chain combines TRBV19 with TRBJ2-3; unclear D gene. Deletions cut 6 bases from V and 3 bases from J, with 19 bases between. Germline CDR1 reads LNHDA; CDR2 reads SQIVND (reference sequence). This CDR3 is 16 amino acids long. The CDR3 region is CASRRKPLSETDTQYF. The CDR3 DNA sequence: TGTGCCAGTAGAAGGAAGCCTTTGTCGGAGACAGATACGCAGTATTTT. The full variable domain, with the rest looked up from reference TRBV19 and TRBJ2-3, is DGGITQSPKYLFRKEGQNVTLSCEQNLNHDAMYWYRQDPGQGLRLIYYSQIVNDFQKGDIAEGYSVSREKKESFPLTVTSAQKNPTAFYLCASRRKPLSETDTQYFGPGTRLTVL.

A few counts support this clone. The chain links TRBV18 to TRBJ2-7; perhaps TRBD2 as D (7 bases). Trimming stripped 3 bases from V and 5 bases from J, with 17 bases between. This CDR3 is 15 amino acids long. The germline V gene has CDR1 KGHSH and CDR2 LQKENI. CDR3 in amino acids: CASSPWGGGSNEQYF. The CDR3 DNA sequence: TGTGCCAGCTCACCCTGGGGGGGCGGAAGCAACGAGCAGTACTTC.

The chain carries TRBV7-3 and TRBJ1-6, with 7 nucleotides matching TRBD1. CDR1 and CDR2 (germline): SGHTA, FQGTGA. V gave up 5 bases and J gave up 9 bases; unmatched junction bases: 7. This CDR3 has 14 amino acids. The CDR3 region has the DNA TGTGCCAGCAGCCAAACAGGGGAATTTTCACCCCTCCACTTT. Translated, it gives CASSQTGEFSPLHF. The whole variable domain, remainder taken from reference TRBV7-3 and TRBJ1-6, is GAGVSQTPSNKVTEKGKYVELRCDPISGHTALYWYRQSLGQGPEFLIYFQGTGAADDSGLPNDRFFAVRPEGSVSTLKIQRTERGDSAVYLCASSQTGEFSPLHFGNGTRLTVT.

This chain uses TRBV7-6 with TRBJ2-5; possible D gene TRBD1, 6 bases. Per the germline V gene, CDR1 is SGHVS and CDR2 is FNYEAQ. This CDR3 comprises 14 residues. Trimming left V 4 bases short and J 2 bases short, with 11 bases between. The CDR3 reads CASSSHRDQETQYF. The CDR3 region has the DNA TGTGCCAGCAGCTCTCACAGGGATCAAGAGACCCAGTACTTC. The full variable domain, with the rest looked up from reference TRBV7-6 and TRBJ2-5, is GAGVSQSPRYKVTKRGQDVALRCDPISGHVSLYWYRQALGQGPEFLTYFNYEAQQDKSGLPNDRFSAERPEGSISTLTIQRTEQRDSAMYRCASSSHRDQETQYFGPGTRLLVL.

This chain uses TRBV6-6 with TRBJ2-7; D may be TRBD1 (5 bases). V gave up 0 bases and J gave up 0 bases, with 6 bases separating them. CDR1 MNHNY and CDR2 SVGAGI come from the germline V gene (reference sequence). The CDR3 spans 14 residues. The CDR3 DNA sequence: TGTGCCAGCAGTTACTCGCAGGGCTCCTACGAGCAGTACTTC. The encoded protein is CASSYSQGSYEQYF.